These 16 T cell receptor beta chains came from one sample sequenced in a study of CD8 T cells in Susac syndrome (dated by TCRdb to the late 2010s). Library method: the immunoSEQ multiplex PCR assay. RNA was extracted using the RNeasy kit, and about 0.5 to 1 ug of the RNA was reverse transcribed with random hexamers. TCRdb applied fastp at Q25 and MiXCR to the public reads, then kept only in-frame beta chains. Every distinct CDR3 protein forms one entry, paired with its most common genes and DNA. Here the sample has some 140,000 distinct CDR3 sequences; roughly 80% occur a single time. Together, the top ten hold 0.51% of the sample. The sample was CD8+ T cells from PBMCs. These receptors were collected from a human donor with multiple sclerosis.

The chain couples TRBV20-1 to TRBJ2-1; D call uncertain. The CDR3 extends over 15 amino acids. The germline CDR1 and CDR2 sequences are DFQATT and SNEGSKA (reference sequence). V gave up 2 bases and J gave up 2 bases, with 13 bases separating them. The CDR3 DNA follows: TGCAGTGCTAGACCCAGACAAGTCCCCTACAATGAGCAGTTCTTC. It is translated as CSARPRQVPYNEQFF.

This chain links TRBV7-9 with TRBJ2-3, with D maybe TRBD1 (6 bases). Germline loops: CDR1 SEHNR, CDR2 FQNEAQ (reference sequence). The ends were cut back, 1 base at V and 4 bases at J, with 9 bases in the middle. The CDR3 length is 14 residues. The CDR3 sequence is CASSLEQGPDTQYF. The CDR3 DNA is TGTGCCAGCAGCTTAGAACAGGGCCCAGATACGCAGTATTTT.

This chain joins TRBV7-2 and TRBJ1-5; no firm D call. This CDR3 has 12 amino acids. V shed 3 bases and J shed 7 bases, with 7 bases lying between them. Germline assignment: CDR1 SGHTA and CDR2 FQGNSA. CDR3 amino acids: CASSFGIQPQHF. The CDR3 DNA sequence: TGTGCCAGCAGCTTCGGGATCCAGCCCCAGCATTTT.

This clonotype was seen a handful of times. CDR3 DNA sequence: TGCAGTGCTAGGCTAGCGGGGAACTACGAGCAGTACTTC. Translation gives CSARLAGNYEQYF. The chain combines TRBV20-1 with TRBJ2-7; TRBD2 matches 9 bases. The junction had 3 bases not matched to a gene; V was cut back by 3 bases and J by 3 bases. This CDR3 is 13 amino acids long. Per germline, CDR1 DFQATT and CDR2 SNEGSKA (reference sequence).

The V gene is TRBV15, the J gene TRBJ2-1; 12 nucleotides align to TRBD2. J gave up 8 bases and V 0 bases, and 8 bases lay outside the gene matches. The germline CDR1 and CDR2 sequences are LNHNV and YYDKDF (reference sequence). This CDR3 is built from 17 residues. This CDR3 reads CATSRDRASGGAYEQFF. In DNA, the CDR3 is TGTGCCACCAGCAGAGATCGGGCTAGCGGGGGGGCGTATGAGCAGTTCTTC. Complete variable domain (other parts from reference TRBV15 and TRBJ2-1): DAMVIQNPRYQVTQFGKPVTLSCSQTLNHNVMYWYQQKSSQAPKLLFHYYDKDFNNEADTPDNFQSRRPNTSFCFLDIRSPGLGDTAMYLCATSRDRASGGAYEQFFGPGTRLTVL.

The genes are TRBV28 and TRBJ2-1; D is tentatively TRBD1 or TRBD2 (5 bases each). This CDR3 contains 13 residues. V was clipped by 4 bases and J by 6 bases, with 10 bases between them. Per germline, CDR1 MDHEN and CDR2 SYDVKM. The CDR3 here is CASSSRDVNEQFF. Written as DNA, the CDR3 is TGTGCCAGCAGTTCCAGGGACGTCAATGAGCAGTTCTTC. Looking up the rest from reference TRBV28 and TRBJ2-1 gives the full variable domain: DVKVTQSSRYLVKRTGEKVFLECVQDMDHENMFWYRQDPGLGLRLIYFSYDVKMKEKGDIPEGYSVSREKKERFSLILESASTNQTSMYLCASSSRDVNEQFFGPGTRLTVL.

The gene calls are TRBV28 and TRBJ1-2; TRBD1 aligns across 7 bases. V lost 5 bases, J lost 8 bases, and 11 bases stayed unmatched. There are 14 residues in the CDR3. CDR1 is MDHEN and CDR2 is SYDVKM in the germline V gene. As DNA, the CDR3 is TGTGCCAGCAGTCCACTTAGGACAGGTCGGGGCTACACCTTC. This gives the protein CASSPLRTGRGYTF.

The chain links TRBV5-4 to TRBJ2-3; D is unresolved. V gave up 4 bases and J gave up 2 bases, with 20 bases separating them. Per germline, CDR1 SGHNT and CDR2 YYREEE (reference sequence). The CDR3 runs to 17 residues. CDR3 bases: TGTGCCAGCAGCAGAGGACCAAGACGGCCATTCACAGATACGCAGTATTTT. Its protein is CASSRGPRRPFTDTQYF.

V and J are TRBV5-1 and TRBJ2-1; D remains ambiguous. Trimming stripped 0 bases from V and 0 bases from J, with 16 bases between. The length of the CDR3 is 18 residues. In germline, CDR1 is SGHRS, CDR2 YFSETQ. CDR3 region: CASSLARRAQSSYNEQFF. DNA for the CDR3: TGCGCCAGCAGCTTGGCACGTCGGGCCCAAAGCTCCTACAATGAGCAGTTCTTC.

The gene calls are TRBV4-2 and TRBJ1-5; D is unresolved. Germline CDR1 and CDR2: LGHNA and YNFKEQ. V lost 0 bases to trimming and J lost 7 bases, with 10 bases between them. The CDR3 runs to 14 residues. The CDR3 DNA is TGTGCCAGCAGCCAAGATCTGGCGGGCCAGCCCCAGCATTTT. Translation gives CASSQDLAGQPQHF.

V is TRBV29-1 and J is TRBJ2-1; TRBD2 is a possible D gene (5 bases). CDR1 and CDR2 (germline): SQVTM, ANQGSEA. CDR3 size: 14 residues. V was shortened by 0 bases and J by 8 bases, with 14 bases between the two germline ends. CDR3 amino acids: CSVEDRGSVDEQFF. For the CDR3, the DNA is TGCAGCGTTGAAGATCGTGGGAGTGTCGATGAGCAGTTCTTC.

This chain uses TRBV12-3 or TRBV12-4 with TRBJ1-1; D is perhaps TRBD1 (5 bases). V lost 2 bases to trimming and J lost 8 bases, with 12 bases between them. CDR3 length equals 13 residues. In DNA, the CDR3 is TGTGCCAGCAGTTTATTTGACAGCGGGGAAGCTTTCTTT. Its translation is CASSLFDSGEAFF.

The chain is built from TRBV12-3 or TRBV12-4 and TRBJ1-6; D is possibly TRBD1 (6 bases). The CDR3 runs to 14 residues. Trimming removed 6 bases from V and 7 bases from J, with 13 bases in between. Written as DNA, the CDR3 is TGTGCCAGCAGCCTGGCGGGGGGCAATTCACCCCTCCACTTT. Its protein product is CASSLAGGNSPLHF.

This clonotype was found once. The chain carries TRBV5-1 and TRBJ2-3; D unclear. The V end was cut by 4 bases, the J end by 4 bases, with 13 bases between. Germline CDR1 SGHRS, CDR2 YFSETQ. The CDR3 totals 14 residues. CDR3 nucleotides: TGCGCCAGCAGCCCAGGCGTTTTGGCAGATACGCAGTATTTT. Translated, it gives CASSPGVLADTQYF. Supplemented by reference TRBV5-1 and TRBJ2-3, the full variable domain reads KAGVTQTPRYLIKTRGQQVTLSCSPISGHRSVSWYQQTPGQGLQFLFEYFSETQRNKGNFPGRFSGRQFSNSRSEMNVSTLELGDSALYLCASSPGVLADTQYFGPGTRLTVL.

J is TRBJ2-3 and V is TRBV5-4; tentatively, D is TRBD2 (5 bases). V was cut by 6 bases and J by 4 bases, with 24 bases left in between. CDR1 is SGHNT, CDR2 YYREEE, per germline (reference sequence). The CDR3 runs 17 residues. The CDR3: CASNAIGEGVSADTQYF. CDR3 DNA sequence: TGTGCCAGCAACGCGATCGGTGAGGGAGTTAGTGCAGATACGCAGTATTTT.

The gene calls are TRBV12-3 or TRBV12-4 and TRBJ2-3; a weak D match, TRBD2 (5 bases). Trimming pared 6 bases from V and 2 bases from J, leaving 15 bases between. There are 15 residues in the CDR3. CDR3 DNA sequence: TGTGCCAGCAGCTTTGGGAGTACCCCCACAGATACGCAGTATTTT. It yields the protein CASSFGSTPTDTQYF.